One sample yielded the 22 T cell receptor beta chains listed below, sequenced in a study of blood T cell repertoires in COVID-19. The assay was immunoSEQ multiplex PCR, and TCRdb's table has in-frame clones only and misses some. This sample has approximately 72,000 clones, with around 85% found just once. Sequenced material: peripheral blood. The source of these receptors is a man aged 50 to 60 with acute or convalescent COVID-19.

The chain joins TRBV19 to TRBJ2-2; 7 bases align to TRBD1. Germline CDR1 and CDR2: LNHDA and SQIVND (reference sequence). This CDR3 has 14 amino acids. The trim removed 4 bases at V and 7 bases at J, leaving 6 bases unmatched. The CDR3 loop reads CASSTGTESGELFF. The DNA for the CDR3 is TGTGCCAGTAGTACCGGGACAGAAAGCGGGGAGCTGTTTTTT.

This chain links TRBV5-1 with TRBJ2-6, with D possibly TRBD1 on 6 matching bases. The CDR3 has 16 residues. Germline-derived CDR1 and CDR2 are SGHRS and YFSETQ. The V end was cut by 2 bases, the J end by 0 bases, with 9 bases between. CDR3 nucleotides: TGCGCCAGCAGCTTTCCGGACAGCTCTGGGGCCAACGTCCTGACTTTC. This translates into CASSFPDSSGANVLTF.

The chain couples TRBV6-6 to TRBJ2-7, with D possibly being TRBD1 (5 bases). The CDR3 runs to 12 residues. V was clipped by 6 bases and J by 4 bases, with 10 bases between them. Germline assignment: CDR1 MNHNY and CDR2 SVGAGI (reference sequence). The CDR3, as DNA: TGTGCCAGCAGCCAAAGGGGTTACGAGCAGTACGTC. Its protein product is CASSQRGYEQYV.

This clone was detected only a few times. This sequence joins TRBV5-1 and TRBJ2-7, with 9 bases fitting TRBD1. The CDR3 totals 15 residues. Trimming took 4 bases from V and 7 from J; bases not matched to a gene: 12. CDR1 and CDR2 from the germline V gene are SGHRS and YFSETQ. The CDR3: CASSNTGGDSREQYF. The CDR3 DNA sequence: TGCGCCAGCAGCAATACAGGGGGCGATTCGAGGGAGCAGTACTTC.

In its sample, this clone was seen a few times. The rearrangement uses TRBV6-1 and TRBJ1-2; possible D gene TRBD1, 6 bases. This CDR3 region has 14 residues. V lost 3 bases and J 6 bases, leaving 14 bases between the germline ends. Germline CDR1 reads MNHNS; CDR2 reads SASEGT. The CDR3 loop is CASSESGAGHGYTF. CDR3 DNA sequence: TGTGCCAGCAGTGAGTCAGGGGCCGGGCATGGCTACACCTTC.

The rearrangement uses TRBV6-5 and TRBJ2-7, with 7 bases fitting TRBD1. Germline V gene sequence: CDR1 MNHEY, CDR2 SVGAGI. The CDR3 length is 15 residues. After removal of 6 bases from V and 1 base from J, the junction contained 9 bases not matched to a gene. The CDR3 spells CASREYTGESYEQYF. The CDR3 DNA reads as TGTGCCAGCAGGGAGTATACAGGGGAATCCTACGAGCAGTACTTC.

The CDR3 is CASSLELGVSGNTIYF. The CDR3 nucleotides are TGTGCCAGCAGCTTAGAGCTCGGGGTATCTGGAAACACCATATATTTT. This chain uses TRBV11-2 with TRBJ1-3; D gene unclear. The germline V gene has CDR1 SGHAT and CDR2 FQNNGV. The CDR3 loop spans 16 amino acids. Trimming shortened V by 0 bases and J by 1 base, and 10 bases separated the two germline ends.

V gene TRBV9 combines with J gene TRBJ1-4; D gene unclear. This CDR3 is 14 amino acids long. V was cut by 1 base and J by 7 bases, with 11 bases left in between. Germline CDR1 SGDLS, CDR2 YYNGEE. CDR3 protein: CASSVSGEGEKLFF. The CDR3 nucleotides read TGTGCCAGCAGCGTATCCGGGGAAGGTGAAAAACTGTTTTTT.

This chain uses TRBV27 with TRBJ2-5; D may be TRBD2 (7 bases). Between the trimmed V and J ends, which lost 3 bases and 1 base, there was a span of 12 bases. The CDR3 has 15 amino acids. Per the germline V gene, CDR1 is MNHEY and CDR2 is SMNVEV (reference sequence). CDR3 bases: TGTGCCAGCAGTTTGGCCGGGGGGCTCCAAGAGACCCAGTACTTC. Its protein product is CASSLAGGLQETQYF.

The chain uses TRBV5-6 and TRBJ1-2; possibly TRBD1 for D (6 bases). V was clipped by 3 bases and J by 5 bases, with 14 bases between them. Per germline, CDR1 SGHDT and CDR2 YYEEEE. The CDR3 length is 14 residues. For the CDR3, the DNA is TGTGCCAGCAGCTACAGGGATCCCCTTTATGGCTACACCTTC. This sequence encodes CASSYRDPLYGYTF.

The chain is built from TRBV10-3 and TRBJ2-2; 9 bases map to TRBD1. The length of the CDR3 is 16 residues. Trimming removed 3 bases from V and 0 bases from J; junction bases left unmatched: 2. CDR1 is ENHRY, CDR2 SYGVKD, per germline. The CDR3 here is CAISDRDRANTGELFF. The CDR3 bases are TGTGCCATCAGTGATAGGGACAGGGCGAACACCGGGGAGCTGTTTTTT.

V usage is TRBV4-2 and J usage is TRBJ1-6, with D maybe TRBD1 (6 bases). The CDR3 consists of 14 residues. V shed 4 bases and J shed 8 bases, with 12 bases lying between them. Germline assignment: CDR1 LGHNA and CDR2 YNFKEQ. The chain's CDR3 is CASSRSGADSPLHF. The CDR3 DNA sequence: TGTGCCAGCAGCCGCTCAGGGGCAGATTCACCCCTCCACTTT.

The rearrangement uses TRBV12-3 or TRBV12-4 and TRBJ2-2; no reliable D call. V lost 6 bases and J 4 bases, leaving 3 bases between the germline ends. The CDR3 sequence is 11 residues long. The CDR3 DNA follows: TGTGCCAGCAGCCGCACCGGGGAGCTGTTTTTT. Translation: CASSRTGELFF.

The chain combines TRBV6-2 or TRBV6-3 with TRBJ1-1; 8 bases map to TRBD1. V lost 4 bases, J lost 1 base, and 2 bases stayed unmatched. CDR1 and CDR2 (germline): MNHEY, SVGEGT. This CDR3 has 14 residues. CDR3 sequence reads: CASSLTGGNTEAFF. For the CDR3, the DNA is TGTGCCAGCAGTTTAACAGGGGGGAACACTGAAGCTTTCTTT.

The rearrangement uses TRBV7-9 and TRBJ1-1; 9 nucleotides agree with TRBD1. In germline, CDR1 is SEHNR, CDR2 FQNEAQ (reference sequence). V trimming: 6 bases; J trimming: 4 bases; junction bases outside the gene matches: 3. This CDR3 is 13 amino acids long. The CDR3 sequence: CASRPTGGTEAFF. CDR3 sequence (DNA): TGTGCCAGCAGGCCGACAGGGGGCACTGAAGCTTTCTTT.

Here the CDR3 DNA reads TGTGCCAGCAGTGAAACGACCGGGTATTCCACGCAGTATTTT. Its protein is CASSETTGYSTQYF. The gene calls are TRBV2 and TRBJ2-3; no firm D call. V was clipped by 2 bases and J by 9 bases, with 15 bases between them. Germline loops: CDR1 SNHLY, CDR2 FYNNEI. The CDR3 spans 14 residues.

The V gene is TRBV27, the J gene TRBJ2-1; weak D call: TRBD2 (5 bases). The CDR3 runs to 13 residues. Germline V gives CDR1 MNHEY, CDR2 SMNVEV (reference sequence). Between the trimmed V and J ends, which lost 5 bases and 5 bases, there was a span of 10 bases. CDR3 sequence (DNA): TGTGCCAGCAGTAGGAGGATCCACAATGAGCAGTTCTTC. It translates to CASSRRIHNEQFF.

This clone was counted only a few times. This chain connects TRBV27 to TRBJ2-2; D is unclear. The germline V gene encodes CDR1 MNHEY and CDR2 SMNVEV (reference sequence). Between the trimmed V and J ends, which lost 3 bases and 2 bases, there was a span of 7 bases. This CDR3 comprises 14 residues. CDR3 DNA: TGTGCCAGCAGTTTTCAGTTAAACACCGGGGAGCTGTTTTTT. As protein: CASSFQLNTGELFF.

The chain recombines TRBV30 with TRBJ2-3, with D unclear. V lost 4 bases and J lost 6, with 8 bases in between. In germline, CDR1 is GTSNPN, CDR2 SVGIG (reference sequence). The CDR3 contains 11 residues. CDR3 amino acids: CAWMNRDTQYF. CDR3 DNA sequence: TGTGCCTGGATGAATCGGGATACGCAGTATTTT.

The chain is built from TRBV5-4 and TRBJ2-5, with 12 bases identical to TRBD2. Germline assignment: CDR1 SGHNT and CDR2 YYREEE (reference sequence). J gave up 2 bases and V 1 base, and 6 bases lay outside the gene matches. CDR3 length: 17 residues. CDR3 sequence: CASSLQGLAGLQETQYF. CDR3 nucleotide sequence: TGTGCCAGCAGCTTGCAGGGACTAGCGGGTCTACAAGAGACCCAGTACTTC.

This clone was observed a few times. The genes are TRBV12-3 or TRBV12-4 and TRBJ1-1; D is unresolved. The CDR3 runs 13 residues. Trimming left V 5 bases short and J 2 bases short, with 9 bases between. The CDR3 protein is CASSPQVNTEAFF. DNA for the CDR3: TGTGCCAGCAGTCCCCAGGTAAACACTGAAGCTTTCTTT.

This chain joins TRBV5-8 and TRBJ2-1; D might be TRBD2 (7 bases). V dropped 4 bases and J dropped 7 bases, with 21 bases sitting between them. Germline assignment: CDR1 SGHTS and CDR2 YDEGEE. CDR3 size: 16 residues. The CDR3 DNA reads TGTGCCAGCAGCCGCAACTTGGGGGGGCCGAGTAATGAGCAGTTCTTC. Translated, it gives CASSRNLGGPSNEQFF. The full variable domain, its missing parts supplied by reference TRBV5-8 and TRBJ2-1, is EAGVTQSPTHLIKTRGQQATLRCSPISGHTSVYWYQQALGLGLQFLLWYDEGEERNRGNFPPRFSGRQFPNYSSELNVNALELEDSALYLCASSRNLGGPSNEQFFGPGTRLTVL.